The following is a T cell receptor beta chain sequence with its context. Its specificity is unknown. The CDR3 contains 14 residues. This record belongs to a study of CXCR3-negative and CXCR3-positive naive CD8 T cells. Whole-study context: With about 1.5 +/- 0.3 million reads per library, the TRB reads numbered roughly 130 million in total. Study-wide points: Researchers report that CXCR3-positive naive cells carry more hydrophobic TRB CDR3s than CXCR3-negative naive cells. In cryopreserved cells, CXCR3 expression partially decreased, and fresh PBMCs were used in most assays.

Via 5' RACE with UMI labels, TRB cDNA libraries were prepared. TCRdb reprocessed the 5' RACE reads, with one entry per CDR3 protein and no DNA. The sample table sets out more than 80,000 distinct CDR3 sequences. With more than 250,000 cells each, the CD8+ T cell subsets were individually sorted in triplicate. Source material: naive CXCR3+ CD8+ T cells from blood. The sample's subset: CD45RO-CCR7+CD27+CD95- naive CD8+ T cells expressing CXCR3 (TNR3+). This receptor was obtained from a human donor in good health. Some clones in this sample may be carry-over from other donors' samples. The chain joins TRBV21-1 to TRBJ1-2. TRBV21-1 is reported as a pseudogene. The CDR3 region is CASSKSLDATGYTF.